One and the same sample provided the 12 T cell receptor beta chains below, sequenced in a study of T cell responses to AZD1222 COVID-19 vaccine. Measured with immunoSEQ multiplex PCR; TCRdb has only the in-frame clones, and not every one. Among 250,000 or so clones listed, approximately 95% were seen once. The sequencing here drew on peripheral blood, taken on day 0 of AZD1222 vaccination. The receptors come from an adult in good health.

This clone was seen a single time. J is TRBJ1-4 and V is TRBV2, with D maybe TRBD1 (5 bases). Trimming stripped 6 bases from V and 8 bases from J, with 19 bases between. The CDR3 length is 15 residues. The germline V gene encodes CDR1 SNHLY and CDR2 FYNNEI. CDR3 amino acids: CASRRLGGLKEKLFF. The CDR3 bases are TGTGCCAGCAGACGATTGGGGGGACTTAAGGAAAAACTGTTTTTT.

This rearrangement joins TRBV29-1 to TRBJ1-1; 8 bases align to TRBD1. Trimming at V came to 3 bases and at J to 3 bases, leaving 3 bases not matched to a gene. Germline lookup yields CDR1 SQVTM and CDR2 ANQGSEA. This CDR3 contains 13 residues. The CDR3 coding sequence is TGCAGCGTTGACGGACAGGGATACACTGAAGCTTTCTTT. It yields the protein CSVDGQGYTEAFF.

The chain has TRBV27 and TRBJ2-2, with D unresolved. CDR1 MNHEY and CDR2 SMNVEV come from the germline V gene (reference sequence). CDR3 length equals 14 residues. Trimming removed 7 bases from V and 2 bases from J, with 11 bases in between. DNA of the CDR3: TGTGCCAGCACTACCCATACTAACACCGGGGAGCTGTTTTTT. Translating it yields CASTTHTNTGELFF.

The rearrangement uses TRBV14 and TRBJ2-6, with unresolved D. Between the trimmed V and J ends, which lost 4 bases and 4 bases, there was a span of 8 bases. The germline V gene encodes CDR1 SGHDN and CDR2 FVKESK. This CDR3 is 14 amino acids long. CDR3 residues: CASSPDPGANVLTF. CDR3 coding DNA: TGTGCCAGCAGCCCAGATCCCGGGGCCAACGTCCTGACTTTC.

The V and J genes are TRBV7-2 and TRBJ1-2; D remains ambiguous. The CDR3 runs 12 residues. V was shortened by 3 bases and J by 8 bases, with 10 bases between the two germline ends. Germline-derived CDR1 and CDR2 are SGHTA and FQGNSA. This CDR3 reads CASSLATGGYTF. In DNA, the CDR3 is TGTGCCAGCAGCTTGGCCACGGGGGGCTACACCTTC. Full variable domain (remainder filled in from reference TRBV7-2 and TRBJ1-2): GAGVSQSPSNKVTEKGKDVELRCDPISGHTALYWYRQSLGQGLEFLIYFQGNSAPDKSGLPSDRFSAERTGGSVSTLTIQRTQQEDSAVYLCASSLATGGYTFGSGTRLTVV.

The CDR3 coding sequence is TGTGCCAGCAGGTCCACAGGGGGCACCGGGGAGCTGTTTTTT. It encodes CASRSTGGTGELFF. V and J are TRBV7-9 and TRBJ2-2; 8 nucleotides align to TRBD1. Per germline, CDR1 SEHNR and CDR2 FQNEAQ (reference sequence). The CDR3 has 14 amino acids. V lost 6 bases and J lost 4; bases outside the gene matches: 4.

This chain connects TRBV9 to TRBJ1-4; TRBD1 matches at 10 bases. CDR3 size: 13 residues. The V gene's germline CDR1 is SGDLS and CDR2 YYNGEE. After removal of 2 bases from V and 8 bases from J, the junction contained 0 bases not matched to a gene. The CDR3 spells CASSVGQGEKLFF. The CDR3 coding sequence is TGTGCCAGCAGCGTGGGACAGGGGGAAAAACTGTTTTTT.

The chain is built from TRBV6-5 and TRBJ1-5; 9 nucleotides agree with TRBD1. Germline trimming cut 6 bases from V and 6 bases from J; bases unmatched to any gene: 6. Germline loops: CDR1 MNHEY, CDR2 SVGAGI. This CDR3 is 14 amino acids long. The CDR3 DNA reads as TGTGCCAGCAGATACGGGACAGGGAGTCAGCCCCAGCATTTT. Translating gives CASRYGTGSQPQHF.

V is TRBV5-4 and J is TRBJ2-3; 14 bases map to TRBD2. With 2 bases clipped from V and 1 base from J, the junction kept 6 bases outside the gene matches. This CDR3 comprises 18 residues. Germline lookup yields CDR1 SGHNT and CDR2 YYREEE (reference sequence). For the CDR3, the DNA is TGTGCCAGCAGCTTTAGACTAGCGGGAGGGCCGGGCACAGATACGCAGTATTTT. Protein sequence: CASSFRLAGGPGTDTQYF. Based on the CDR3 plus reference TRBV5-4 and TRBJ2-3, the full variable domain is ETGVTQSPTHLIKTRGQQVTLRCSSQSGHNTVSWYQQALGQGPQFIFQYYREEENGRGNFPPRFSGLQFPNYSSELNVNALELDDSALYLCASSFRLAGGPGTDTQYFGPGTRLTVL.

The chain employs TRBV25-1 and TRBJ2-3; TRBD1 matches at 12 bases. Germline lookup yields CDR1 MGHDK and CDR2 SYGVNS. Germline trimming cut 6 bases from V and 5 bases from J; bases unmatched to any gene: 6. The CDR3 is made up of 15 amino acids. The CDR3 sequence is CASRTGTGGLDTQYF. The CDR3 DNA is TGTGCCAGCAGGACCGGGACAGGGGGCCTAGATACGCAGTATTTT.

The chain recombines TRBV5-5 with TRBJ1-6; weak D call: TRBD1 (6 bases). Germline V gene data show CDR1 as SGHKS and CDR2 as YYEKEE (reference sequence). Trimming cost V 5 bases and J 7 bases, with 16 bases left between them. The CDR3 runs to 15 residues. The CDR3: CASRPGQTWNSPLHF. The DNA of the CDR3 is TGTGCCAGCAGACCTGGACAGACATGGAATTCACCCCTCCACTTT.

CDR3 amino acids: CAISDVGVEAFF. DNA for the CDR3: TGTGCCATCAGTGATGTTGGGGTAGAAGCTTTCTTT. J is TRBJ1-1 and V is TRBV10-3; D not resolved. The CDR3 totals 12 residues. Trimming removed 3 bases from V and 8 bases from J, with 10 bases in between. Looked up from germline, CDR1 is ENHRY and CDR2 is SYGVKD.